A selection of T cell receptor beta chains follows, all from one sample in a study of blood T cell repertoires in COVID-19. Sequenced by immunoSEQ multiplex PCR; TCRdb stores in-frame clones only, minus some. The sample carries 150,000 or so clones, around 80% recorded once. The sample comprised peripheral blood. These receptors all stem from a woman aged 80 or older with active or convalescent COVID-19. Each CDR3 is given with its conserved first and last residue. Clone size is shown for a subset of rows, as once, few, many or a class of expanded clone.

abundance: .; v_gene: TRBV7-3; CDR3aa: CASSPQSRGANEQFF
abundance: .; v_gene: TRBV25-1; CDR3aa: CASSESTGRYNSPLHF
abundance: .; v_gene: TRBV2; CDR3aa: CASSEEQGRGYGYTF
abundance: few; v_gene: TRBV27; CDR3aa: CASSLSRDRYTEAFF
abundance: .; v_gene: TRBV28; CDR3aa: CASSLPGQGDTEAFF
abundance: few; v_gene: TRBV12-3/TRBV12-4; CDR3aa: CASSLWSGEAFF
abundance: .; v_gene: TRBV19; CDR3aa: CASSPGSLTSPRNQPQHF
abundance: once; v_gene: TRBV4-3; CDR3aa: CASSQDRQGGYEKLFF
abundance: .; v_gene: TRBV5-8; CDR3aa: CASSSGHLNTEAFF
abundance: few; v_gene: TRBV5-4; CDR3aa: CASSNGQGGIYEQYF
abundance: .; v_gene: TRBV19; CDR3aa: CASSSAGSNQPQHF
abundance: .; v_gene: TRBV10-1; CDR3aa: CASSRSSATVYEQFF
abundance: .; v_gene: TRBV9; CDR3aa: CASSGGGRQSYEQYF
abundance: .; v_gene: TRBV7-6; CDR3aa: CASSPIPPGSSGNTIYF
abundance: .; v_gene: TRBV30; CDR3aa: CAWSVQGNQPQHF
abundance: .; v_gene: TRBV6-6; CDR3aa: CASSYTPGGTEAFF
abundance: .; v_gene: TRBV5-1; CDR3aa: CASSLVGGGRVSYEQYF
abundance: .; v_gene: TRBV28; CDR3aa: CASSLIFRDRGLSNQPQHF
abundance: .; v_gene: TRBV5-4; CDR3aa: CASSLAGRGDREQYF
abundance: few; v_gene: TRBV12-3/TRBV12-4; CDR3aa: CASSFGGYGYTF
abundance: few; v_gene: TRBV6-5; CDR3aa: CASSAIYRGSEKLFF
abundance: .; v_gene: TRBV18; CDR3aa: CASSSRDSHNEQFF
abundance: .; v_gene: TRBV11-2; CDR3aa: CASSLNSGGPYEQYF
abundance: few; v_gene: TRBV5-5; CDR3aa: CASSPYPGQETQYF
abundance: .; v_gene: TRBV30; CDR3aa: CAWSPGTGNGANVLTF
abundance: .; v_gene: TRBV30; CDR3aa: CASGTGRNEKLFF
abundance: .; v_gene: TRBV4-2; CDR3aa: CASSQDSDSGVYEQYF
abundance: .; v_gene: TRBV25-1; CDR3aa: CASSLGHGYTF
abundance: few; v_gene: TRBV19; CDR3aa: CASSMRGGTHRYEQYF
abundance: once; v_gene: TRBV5-1; CDR3aa: CASSPQGARTEAFF
abundance: .; v_gene: TRBV11-2; CDR3aa: CASSLSGSNYGYTF
abundance: .; v_gene: TRBV12-3/TRBV12-4; CDR3aa: CASRPGISYGYTF
abundance: once; v_gene: TRBV11-2; CDR3aa: CASSLGQGVNTDTQYF
abundance: few; v_gene: TRBV19; CDR3aa: CASSFGQNTGELFF
abundance: .; v_gene: TRBV28; CDR3aa: CASSLRRVAGYGNEQFF
abundance: .; v_gene: TRBV6-5; CDR3aa: CASSPQNNYGYTF
abundance: .; v_gene: TRBV11-2; CDR3aa: CATNWGTPNTEAFF
abundance: .; v_gene: TRBV5-6; CDR3aa: CASSLGGTVNGANYGYTF
abundance: few; v_gene: TRBV19; CDR3aa: CASREQGWEQYF
abundance: .; v_gene: TRBV29-1; CDR3aa: CSAVGKTGTLEAFF
abundance: .; v_gene: TRBV6-5; CDR3aa: CASSVVRWDEKLFF
abundance: .; v_gene: TRBV6-5; CDR3aa: CASHSGLGTEAFF
abundance: .; v_gene: TRBV4-1; CDR3aa: CASSQEGQKVGNTIYF
abundance: .; v_gene: TRBV5-1; CDR3aa: CASSPGAGRLTQYF
abundance: .; v_gene: TRBV4-1; CDR3aa: CASSQKAQGVIYAGELFF
abundance: .; v_gene: TRBV6-5; CDR3aa: CASRPQGAGETQYF
abundance: once; v_gene: TRBV6-2/TRBV6-3; CDR3aa: CASSYSHSKPSSNQPQHF
abundance: .; v_gene: TRBV9; CDR3aa: CASSVGVEAVTQYF
abundance: few; v_gene: TRBV11-3; CDR3aa: CASSLEEAYEQFF